This TCR beta chain comes out of a study of OX40 agonist ivuxolimab in advanced cancers. General observations from the study: Undetermined was the antigen specificity of the expanded peripheral T cells.

Excluded were patients having autoimmune disease history or systemic immunosuppression. About this clone: Its specificity is not known.

Germline V lookup: CDR1 LNHDA, CDR2 SQIVND (reference sequence). The V and J ends lost 3 bases and 1 base respectively, with 9 bases between them. The CDR3 contains 14 residues. Here immunoSEQ multiplex PCR was the method, and the copy in TCRdb shows in-frame clones only, minus some. The sample holds about 42,000 clones, approximately 86% seen once. This specimen consisted of CD4+ or CD8+ T cells sorted from blood, obtained in a trial of the OX40 agonist ivuxolimab. The genes are TRBV19 and TRBJ2-5; tentatively, D is TRBD1 (5 bases). The sequence was obtained from an adult with an advanced solid tumor such as melanoma, head and neck, liver or kidney cancer. For the CDR3, the DNA is TGTGCCAGTAGTATTTCAACAGGCCAAGAGACCCAGTACTTC. Protein product: CASSISTGQETQYF.